This TCR beta chain was observed in a study of cytomegalovirus exposure and HLA in healthy donors. Whole-study results and caveats: Follow-up analysis found HLA locus-dependent TCR association rates, highest for DRB1 and lowest for HLA-C.

It was with 60 Vbeta and 13 Jbeta primers that the PCR ran. Sequencing was performed with immunoSEQ multiplex PCR; in TCRdb, only in-frame clones are kept and a portion is missing. Here the sample table reports 65,000 to 95,000 clones. Germline CDR1 is LGHNA and CDR2 is YNFKEQ. Trimming cost V 2 bases and J 3 bases, with 14 bases left between them. This CDR3 spans 16 amino acids. Remarks on this clone: Its target is unknown.

The TCR was taken from a female donor in good health and CMV-seropositive. What was sequenced was PBMCs. The chain joins TRBV4-2 to TRBJ1-5, with D tentatively TRBD1 (6 bases). The CDR3 nucleotides read TGTGCCAGCAGCCAACGGGGACAAGGCTACAATCAGCCCCAGCATTTT. Amino acids: CASSQRGQGYNQPQHF.